Listed below are T cell receptor beta chains from one sample, sequenced in a study of cytomegalovirus exposure and HLA in healthy donors. Sequencing used immunoSEQ multiplex PCR; TCRdb keeps in-frame clones, though not all of them. The table includes fewer than 200,000 clones, nearly 90% detected once. Sequencing input: PBMCs. The source of these receptors is a man aged 18 to 29 in good health and CMV-seropositive. CDR3s include the opening cysteine and the closing phenylalanine or tryptophan. D genes are given only for firm matches. Not all rows give a size; the values are once, few, many and, for expanded clones, a class.

TRBV6-5	-	TRBJ2-7	TRBD2	TGTGCCAGCAGTTACTCAGTACGTAGCGGGAGGAACGAGCAGTACTTC	CASSYSVRSGRNEQYF
TRBV6-5	once	TRBJ2-6	-	TGTGCCAGCAGTTACTCGGGGGGCTCTGGGGCCAACGTCCTGACTTTC	CASSYSGGSGANVLTF
TRBV9	-	TRBJ2-5	-	TGTGCCAGCAGCGTAGGGCTAGCCGAGGAGACCCAGTACTTC	CASSVGLAEETQYF
TRBV5-1	-	TRBJ2-3	-	TGCGCCAGCAGTACGACGGGGTCTAGCACAGATACGCAGTATTTT	CASSTTGSSTDTQYF
TRBV30	few	TRBJ1-1	-	TGTGCCTGGATTCCCAGGGTAACGACTGAAGCTTTCTTT	CAWIPRVTTEAFF
TRBV11-3	-	TRBJ2-3	TRBD2	TGTGCCAGCAGCTTAAGGCTAGCGGGAGGACCCACAGATACGCAGTATTTT	CASSLRLAGGPTDTQYF
TRBV28	-	TRBJ2-1	-	TGTGCCACACGGTCGGATGAGCAGTTCTTC	CATRSDEQFF
TRBV14	-	TRBJ2-5	TRBD1	TGTGCCAGCAGAAGGACAGGGGGCTGGGAGACCCAGTACTTC	CASRRTGGWETQYF
TRBV7-8	once	TRBJ2-7	-	TGTGCCAGCAGCACAGCCTACGAGCAGTACTTC	CASSTAYEQYF
TRBV28	few	TRBJ2-7	TRBD1	TGTGCCAGCAGGGACCGGACAGGAGCGGTCTACGAGCAGTACTTC	CASRDRTGAVYEQYF
TRBV11-2	-	TRBJ2-3	-	TGTGCCAGCAGCTACGACAGGTTAGATACGCAGTATTTT	CASSYDRLDTQYF
TRBV14	-	TRBJ2-7	-	TGTGCCAGCAGCCAACGACAGCGCCCCTCCTACGAGCAGTACTTC	CASSQRQRPSYEQYF
TRBV27	once	TRBJ1-5	-	TGTGCCAGCAGTTTAACCGGTCAGCGGGACCAGCCCCAGCATTTT	CASSLTGQRDQPQHF
TRBV21-1	-	TRBJ1-1	-	TGTGCCAGCAGCTCCCGGACAGCTCTGAACACTGAAGCTTTCTTT	CASSSRTALNTEAFF
TRBV7-9	-	TRBJ1-1	TRBD1	TGTGCCAGCAGCCGCAGGGGGGACACTGAAGCTTTCTTT	CASSRRGDTEAFF
TRBV6-5	-	TRBJ2-7	-	TGTGCGGAACCGCCCCTACCCCGAAGACTCGAGCAGTACTTC	CAEPPLPRRLEQYF
TRBV6-5	few	TRBJ1-2	-	TGTGCCAGTAGGGGACTGCCCATATATGGCTACACCTTC	CASRGLPIYGYTF
TRBV19	-	TRBJ1-4	TRBD1	TGTGCCAGCACCCCCGGGACAGCTTTACCCCCGAATGAAAAACTGTTTTTT	CASTPGTALPPNEKLFF
TRBV28	-	TRBJ2-1	TRBD2	TGTGCCAGCAGCCGCCCGGTAGGTAGCGGGGAAACCTACAATGAGCAGTTCTTC	CASSRPVGSGETYNEQFF
TRBV27	-	TRBJ1-2	TRBD1	TGTGCCAGCAGTAAGGGGGCGTTCTATGGCTACACCTTC	CASSKGAFYGYTF
TRBV30	-	TRBJ2-7	TRBD2	TGTGCCTGGAGTGTGGGACTAGCGGGTTCCTACGAGCAGTACTTC	CAWSVGLAGSYEQYF
TRBV10-3	-	TRBJ1-4	-	TGTGCCATCAGTGAGTTGGGGGCACCTAATGAAAAACTGTTTTTT	CAISELGAPNEKLFF
TRBV19	-	TRBJ2-5	-	TGTGCCTCTCGCCACGGGGGAGGAGGAGAGACCCAGTACTTC	CASRHGGGGETQYF
TRBV7-6	-	TRBJ2-1	TRBD2	TGTGCCAGCAGCCTCGAGCGGGGCACCTACAATGAGCAGTTCTTC	CASSLERGTYNEQFF
TRBV5-4	-	TRBJ1-1	TRBD1	TGTGCCAGCAGCCCGACAGGGAAATTGAACACTGAAGCTTTCTTT	CASSPTGKLNTEAFF
TRBV28	-	TRBJ1-2	-	TGTGCCAGCAGTTTAGCAGGGGCGGTTAGGAACTATGGCTACACCTTC	CASSLAGAVRNYGYTF
TRBV7-9	-	TRBJ1-2	-	TGTGCCAGCAGCTTAGCCGATAGCTACGGCTACACCTTC	CASSLADSYGYTF
TRBV7-7	-	TRBJ2-5	-	TGTGCTAGCAGCCCGGGGATCCAAGAGACCCAGTACTTC	CASSPGIQETQYF
TRBV25-1	-	TRBJ2-7	-	TGTGCCAGCGCATACAGGTCATCCTACGAGCAGTACTTC	CASAYRSSYEQYF